A single sample is the source of the 12 T cell receptor beta chains below, sequenced in a study of shared clonotypes between healthy human individuals. As defined, naive CD8 cells were CD45RO-negative and positively selected for CCR7, with terminally differentiated effector memory CD45RA+ cells excluded. TCRdb's table, derived via immunoSEQ multiplex PCR, lists solely in-frame clones and lacks some. The sample holds more than 2 million clones, less than 95% seen once. Sequencing was performed on naive CD8+ T cells sorted from blood. These receptors were obtained from a man between 18 and 29 years old in good health.

A note on this clone: The sample holds other DNA sequences that translate to the same CDR3. This chain links TRBV5-1 with TRBJ2-7; 7 nucleotides align to TRBD1. The CDR3 is made up of 14 amino acids. Trimming at V came to 4 bases and at J to 1 base, leaving 5 bases not matched to a gene. Per germline, CDR1 SGHRS and CDR2 YFSETQ. For the CDR3, the DNA is TGCGCCAGCAGCCCCCGACAGGGATCCTACGAGCAGTACTTC. As protein: CASSPRQGSYEQYF.

The rearrangement uses TRBV11-2 and TRBJ2-7; 9 nucleotides align to TRBD1. The CDR3 contains 16 residues. Trimming took 2 bases from V and 2 from J; bases not matched to a gene: 7. Germline loops: CDR1 SGHAT, CDR2 FQNNGV. DNA for the CDR3: TGTGCCAGCAGCTTAAGGGGGAGACAGGGGGCCTACGAGCAGTACTTC. Protein product: CASSLRGRQGAYEQYF.

The chain is built from TRBV4-3 and TRBJ1-2; D ambiguous. V was pared by 1 base and J by 8 bases, with 17 bases between. Germline loops: CDR1 LGHNA, CDR2 YSLEER. The CDR3 is 15 residues long. In nucleotides, the CDR3 is TGCGCCAGCAGCCAAGGGTGGGGTACTTCGGAAGGCTACACCTTC. Translating gives CASSQGWGTSEGYTF.

The chain employs TRBV19 and TRBJ1-6; TRBD1 might be the D (6 bases). The CDR3 length is 15 residues. Germline assignment: CDR1 LNHDA and CDR2 SQIVND (reference sequence). Trimming pared 7 bases from V and 7 bases from J, leaving 17 bases between. CDR3 sequence: CASTAPGGLNSPLHF. The CDR3 region has the DNA TGTGCCAGTACGGCGCCGGGGGGGCTGAATTCACCCCTCCACTTT.

V is TRBV30 and J is TRBJ1-2; possibly TRBD1 for D (6 bases). This CDR3 spans 11 amino acids. Trimming cost V 7 bases and J 7 bases, with 13 bases left between them. The germline V gene encodes CDR1 GTSNPN and CDR2 SVGIG (reference sequence). The CDR3 here is CALEPGVGYTF. The CDR3 nucleotides read TGTGCCTTGGAGCCAGGGGTTGGCTACACCTTC.

Here the CDR3 DNA reads TGCGCCAGCAGCTGGCAGACAGGAGCCTACGAGCAGTACTTC. As protein: CASSWQTGAYEQYF. The V gene is TRBV5-1, the J gene TRBJ2-7; TRBD1 is a possible D gene (6 bases). The CDR3 totals 14 residues. Germline loops: CDR1 SGHRS, CDR2 YFSETQ. Trimming stripped 3 bases from V and 2 bases from J, with 12 bases between.

V is TRBV4-1 and J is TRBJ1-2; no reliable D call. Germline CDR1 is MGHRA and CDR2 is YSYEKL. The CDR3 spans 15 residues. V lost 3 bases to trimming and J lost 0 bases, with 11 bases between them. The CDR3 DNA reads as TGCGCCAGCAGCCACTCCTCAGCGGCTAACTATGGCTACACCTTC. Its translation is CASSHSSAANYGYTF.

The genes are TRBV6-1 and TRBJ2-7, with TRBD1 matching over 8 bases. J was trimmed by 7 bases and V by 7 bases; bases with no gene match: 21. CDR1 and CDR2 (germline): MNHNS, SASEGT. The CDR3 is made up of 17 amino acids. The CDR3 sequence is CASIKAHWDRLPGEQYF. The CDR3, as DNA: TGTGCCAGCATTAAAGCCCACTGGGACAGGCTACCGGGGGAGCAGTACTTC.

This clone was found once. This chain joins TRBV2 and TRBJ2-5; D gene uncertain. The germline V gene encodes CDR1 SNHLY and CDR2 FYNNEI. The CDR3 is made up of 12 amino acids. Trimming pared 8 bases from V and 0 bases from J, leaving 7 bases between. CDR3 DNA sequence: TGTGCCAGCTTCAGGCACCAAGAGACCCAGTACTTC. Its protein product is CASFRHQETQYF.

This sequence joins TRBV28 and TRBJ1-5; 7 positions agree with TRBD1. The junction had 11 bases not matched to a gene; V was cut back by 4 bases and J by 2 bases. The V gene's germline CDR1 is MDHEN and CDR2 SYDVKM. The CDR3 is 17 amino acids. For the CDR3, the DNA is TGTGCCAGCAGTTCCAACCCACAGGGGTTCGGCAATCAGCCCCAGCATTTT. This translates into CASSSNPQGFGNQPQHF.

The rearrangement uses TRBV10-3 and TRBJ2-7, with D perhaps matching TRBD1 (6 bases). The CDR3 runs 15 residues. Trimming took 3 bases from V and 1 from J, leaving 13 bases between them. Germline loops: CDR1 ENHRY, CDR2 SYGVKD. The CDR3 spells CAISDRDTNSYEQYF. The CDR3 DNA reads as TGTGCCATCAGTGACCGGGACACCAATTCCTACGAGCAGTACTTC.

The chain joins TRBV7-3 to TRBJ2-7; 7 bases align to TRBD2. Losses at the gene ends were 2 bases for V and 4 bases for J; bases not matched to a gene: 8. CDR1 is SGHTA and CDR2 is FQGTGA in the germline V gene. This CDR3 is 15 amino acids long. Written as DNA, the CDR3 is TGTGCCAGCAGCTTATCTGGCGGGGGAAGTTACGAGCAGTACTTC. Translation: CASSLSGGGSYEQYF. Using reference TRBV7-3 and TRBJ2-7 for the parts outside the CDR3, the full variable domain is GAGVSQTPSNKVTEKGKYVELRCDPISGHTALYWYRQSLGQGPEFLIYFQGTGAADDSGLPNDRFFAVRPEGSVSTLKIQRTERGDSAVYLCASSLSGGGSYEQYFGPGTRLTVT.